A single T cell receptor (beta chain) is shown here with its context. Antigen specificity is unknown. This sample is part of a study of cytomegalovirus exposure and HLA in healthy donors. The CDR3 contains 15 residues. Trimming removed 0 bases from V and 7 bases from J, with 11 bases in between. From germline, CDR1 is SGHRS and CDR2 YFSETQ. Whole-study findings and limits: TCR beta V segments were, for the most part, productive about 87% or about 30% of the time in an earlier analysis.

13 Jbeta primers and 60 Vbeta primers were used for the PCR. Profiled with immunoSEQ multiplex PCR; TCRdb holds only in-frame clones, not every one. The table lists approximately 100,000 clones, 77% of them singletons. Sequencing was done on a sample of PBMCs. This chain joins TRBV5-1 and TRBJ1-6, with D uncertain. The sequence was collected from a man in his forties or fifties in good health and CMV-seropositive. For the CDR3, the DNA is TGCGCCAGCAGCTTGGGGCTTGGCCAGAATTCACCCCTCCACTTT. Its translation: CASSLGLGQNSPLHF. The full variable domain, completed using reference TRBV5-1 and TRBJ1-6, is KAGVTQTPRYLIKTRGQQVTLSCSPISGHRSVSWYQQTPGQGLQFLFEYFSETQRNKGNFPGRFSGRQFSNSRSEMNVSTLELGDSALYLCASSLGLGQNSPLHFGNGTRLTVT.